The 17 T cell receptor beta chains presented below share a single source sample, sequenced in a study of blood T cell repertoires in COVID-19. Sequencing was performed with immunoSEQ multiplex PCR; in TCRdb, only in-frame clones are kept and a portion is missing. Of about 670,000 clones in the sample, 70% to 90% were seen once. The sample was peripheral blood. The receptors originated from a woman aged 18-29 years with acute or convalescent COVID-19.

The CDR3 protein is CASRPRTTTGPGYGYTF. Here the CDR3 DNA reads TGTGCCAGTAGACCCCGGACGACAACAGGGCCGGGGTATGGCTACACCTTC. The J gene is TRBJ1-2, the V gene TRBV19; tentatively, D is TRBD1 (6 bases). V was pared by 6 bases and J by 5 bases, with 25 bases between. CDR1 is LNHDA and CDR2 is SQIVND in the germline V gene (reference sequence). This CDR3 spans 17 amino acids. The whole variable domain, remainder taken from reference TRBV19 and TRBJ1-2, is DGGITQSPKYLFRKEGQNVTLSCEQNLNHDAMYWYRQDPGQGLRLIYYSQIVNDFQKGDIAEGYSVSREKKESFPLTVTSAQKNPTAFYLCASRPRTTTGPGYGYTFGSGTRLTVV.

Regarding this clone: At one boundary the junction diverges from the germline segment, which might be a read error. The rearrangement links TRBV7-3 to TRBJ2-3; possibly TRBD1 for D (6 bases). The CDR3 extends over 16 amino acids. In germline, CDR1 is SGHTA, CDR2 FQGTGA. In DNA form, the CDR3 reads TGTGCCAGCAGTTTAACGTATGGGGGCAGGGGAGATACGCAGTATTTT. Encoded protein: CASSLTYGGRGDTQYF. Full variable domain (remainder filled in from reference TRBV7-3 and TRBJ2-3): GAGVSQTPSNKVTEKGKYVELRCDPISGHTALYWYRQSLGQGPEFLIYFQGTGAADDSGLPNDRFFAVRPEGSVSTLKIQRTERGDSAVYLCASSLTYGGRGDTQYFGPGTRLTVL.

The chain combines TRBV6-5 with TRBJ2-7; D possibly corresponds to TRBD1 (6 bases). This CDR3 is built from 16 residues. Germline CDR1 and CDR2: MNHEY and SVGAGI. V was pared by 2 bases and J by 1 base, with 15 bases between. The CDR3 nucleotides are TGTGCCAGCAGTTACCGACGACCCGGACAGTCCTACGAGCAGTACTTC. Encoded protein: CASSYRRPGQSYEQYF.

The CDR3: CASSQERGTGRGYTF. The CDR3, as DNA: TGCGCCAGCAGCCAAGAGAGAGGGACAGGGAGGGGCTACACCTTC. J is TRBJ1-2 and V is TRBV4-3; 9 bases map to TRBD1. Trimming took 0 bases from V and 8 from J; bases not matched to a gene: 7. CDR3 length: 15 amino acids. Germline loops: CDR1 LGHNA, CDR2 YSLEER.

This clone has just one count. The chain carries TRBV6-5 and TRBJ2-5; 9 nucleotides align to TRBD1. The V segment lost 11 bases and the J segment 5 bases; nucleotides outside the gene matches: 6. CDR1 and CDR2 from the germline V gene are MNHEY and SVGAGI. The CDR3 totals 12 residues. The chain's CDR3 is CAVFGQGETQYF. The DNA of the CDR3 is TGTGCCGTTTTTGGACAGGGGGAGACCCAGTACTTC.

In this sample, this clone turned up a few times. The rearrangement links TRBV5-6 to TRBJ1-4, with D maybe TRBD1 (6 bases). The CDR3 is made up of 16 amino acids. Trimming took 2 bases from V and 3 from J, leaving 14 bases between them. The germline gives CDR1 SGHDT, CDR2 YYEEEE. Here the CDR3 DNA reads TGTGCCAGCAGCTTCTTCAATCAGGGGTCTAATGAAAAACTGTTTTTT. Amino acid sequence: CASSFFNQGSNEKLFF.

The CDR3 bases are TGTGCCAGCAGCGGGCAGGGGGGATACGAGCAGTACTTC. It codes for CASSGQGGYEQYF. The chain recombines TRBV14 with TRBJ2-7; TRBD1 is a possible D gene (7 bases). This CDR3 comprises 13 residues. The ends were cut back, 5 bases at V and 4 bases at J, with 12 bases in the middle. Germline CDR1 SGHDN, CDR2 FVKESK.

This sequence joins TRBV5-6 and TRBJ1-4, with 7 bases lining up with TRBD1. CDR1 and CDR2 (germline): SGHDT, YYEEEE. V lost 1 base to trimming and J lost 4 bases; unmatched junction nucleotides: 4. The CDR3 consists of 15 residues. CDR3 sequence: CASSLTGTVNEKLFF. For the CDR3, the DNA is TGTGCCAGCAGCTTGACCGGGACAGTTAATGAAAAACTGTTTTTT.

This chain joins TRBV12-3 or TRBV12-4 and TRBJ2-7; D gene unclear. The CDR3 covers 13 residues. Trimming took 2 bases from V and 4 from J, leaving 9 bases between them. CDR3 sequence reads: CASSLPPAYEQYF. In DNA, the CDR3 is TGTGCCAGCAGTTTACCGCCCGCGTACGAGCAGTACTTC.

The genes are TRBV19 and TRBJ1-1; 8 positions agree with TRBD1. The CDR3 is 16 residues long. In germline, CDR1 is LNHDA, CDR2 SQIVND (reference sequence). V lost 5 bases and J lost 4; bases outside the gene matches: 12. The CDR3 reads CASSVQGDPLGTEAFF. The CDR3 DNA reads TGTGCCAGTAGTGTACAGGGGGATCCTTTGGGCACTGAAGCTTTCTTT.

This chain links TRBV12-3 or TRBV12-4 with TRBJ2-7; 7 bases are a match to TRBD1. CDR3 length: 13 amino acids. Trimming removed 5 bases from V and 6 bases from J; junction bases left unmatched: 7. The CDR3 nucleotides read TGTGCCAGCAGTCCCCCGGACAGGTCCGAGCAGTACTTC. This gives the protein CASSPPDRSEQYF.

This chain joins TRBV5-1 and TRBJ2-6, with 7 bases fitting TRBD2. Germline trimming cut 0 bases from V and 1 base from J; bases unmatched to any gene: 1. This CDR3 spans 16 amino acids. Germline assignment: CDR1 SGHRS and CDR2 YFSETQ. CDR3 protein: CASSLDGGSGANVLTF. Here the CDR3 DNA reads TGCGCCAGCAGCTTGGACGGGGGGTCTGGGGCCAACGTCCTGACTTTC.

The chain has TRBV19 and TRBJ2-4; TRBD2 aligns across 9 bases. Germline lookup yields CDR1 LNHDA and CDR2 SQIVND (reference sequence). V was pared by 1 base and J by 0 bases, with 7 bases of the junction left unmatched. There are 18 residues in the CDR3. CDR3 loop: CASSIAQRGAIAKNIQYF. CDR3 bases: TGTGCCAGTAGTATAGCCCAGCGGGGGGCCATAGCCAAAAACATTCAGTACTTC.

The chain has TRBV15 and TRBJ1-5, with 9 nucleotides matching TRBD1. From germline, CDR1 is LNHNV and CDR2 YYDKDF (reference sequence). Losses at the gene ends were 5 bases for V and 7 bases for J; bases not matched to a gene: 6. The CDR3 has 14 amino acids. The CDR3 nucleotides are TGTGCCACCAGCTTGGGACAGGGTGAACAGCCCCAGCATTTT. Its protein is CATSLGQGEQPQHF.

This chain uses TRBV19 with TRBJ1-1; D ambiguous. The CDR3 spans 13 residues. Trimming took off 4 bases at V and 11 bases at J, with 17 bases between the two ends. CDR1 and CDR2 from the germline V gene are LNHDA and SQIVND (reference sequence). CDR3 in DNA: TGTGCCAGTAGTACCCTGGGGAGCACGGAGGCTTTCTTT. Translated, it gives CASSTLGSTEAFF. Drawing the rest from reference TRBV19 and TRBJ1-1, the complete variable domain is DGGITQSPKYLFRKEGQNVTLSCEQNLNHDAMYWYRQDPGQGLRLIYYSQIVNDFQKGDIAEGYSVSREKKESFPLTVTSAQKNPTAFYLCASSTLGSTEAFFGQGTRLTVV.

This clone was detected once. The CDR3: CASSDQGFGQPQHF. CDR3 nucleotide sequence: TGTGCCAGCAGTGACCAGGGATTTGGTCAGCCCCAGCATTTT. J is TRBJ1-5 and V is TRBV25-1, with a possible D match to TRBD1 (5 bases). The CDR3 spans 14 residues. Germline V gene data show CDR1 as MGHDK and CDR2 as SYGVNS. Trimming took off 3 bases at V and 6 bases at J, with 12 bases between the two ends. Full variable domain (rest looked up from reference TRBV25-1 and TRBJ1-5): EADIYQTPRYLVIGTGKKITLECSQTMGHDKMYWYQQDPGMELHLIHYSYGVNSTEKGDLSSESTVSRIRTEHFPLTLESARPSHTSQYLCASSDQGFGQPQHFGDGTRLSIL.

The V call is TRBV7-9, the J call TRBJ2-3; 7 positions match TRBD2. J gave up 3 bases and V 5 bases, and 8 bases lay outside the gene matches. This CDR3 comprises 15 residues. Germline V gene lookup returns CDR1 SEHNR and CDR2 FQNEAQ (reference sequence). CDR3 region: CASSPFQGGTDTQYF. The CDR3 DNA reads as TGTGCCAGCAGCCCATTTCAGGGAGGGACAGATACGCAGTATTTT. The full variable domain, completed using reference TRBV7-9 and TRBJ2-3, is DTGVSQNPRHKITKRGQNVTFRCDPISEHNRLYWYRQTLGQGPEFLTYFQNEAQLEKSRLLSDRFSAERPKGSFSTLEIQRTEQGDSAMYLCASSPFQGGTDTQYFGPGTRLTVL.